These T cell receptor beta chains were read from a single sample in a study of blood T cell repertoires in COVID-19. Produced via immunoSEQ multiplex PCR; TCRdb's table is partial and in-frame only. The data contain just under 350,000 clones, approximately 89% of them singletons. Sequenced input: peripheral blood. All receptors come from a woman aged 18-30 years who had recovered from COVID-19. CDR3s include the opening cysteine and the closing phenylalanine or tryptophan. D genes are given only for firm matches.

V gene | D gene | CDR3 protein
TRBV3-1/TRBV3-2 | - | CASSQVRQENTEAFF
TRBV7-2 | - | CASSLDSRKLFF
TRBV5-1 | - | CASRGGVGYNEQFF
TRBV11-3 | TRBD1 | CASSLTGGNTEAFF
TRBV5-4 | - | CASSRTKQETQYF
TRBV6-5 | TRBD2 | CASSHWTSGLNEQFF
TRBV9 | - | CASSVAVNTEAFF
TRBV5-8 | - | CASSLAVSNQPQHF
TRBV7-9 | - | CASSLDRDVKYGYTF
TRBV5-4 | - | CASSHRDYNEQFF
TRBV15 | TRBD2 | CATSSLGGETQYF
TRBV7-9 | - | CASSPPMVNEQFF
TRBV4-3 | TRBD1 | CASSWTGLNSPLHF
TRBV9 | TRBD2 | CASSGASGLAGGWYNEQFF
TRBV2 | TRBD2 | CASSASGLAGGWETQYF
TRBV5-4 | TRBD1 | CASSLGGRGRETQYF
TRBV18 | TRBD2 | CASSPSGSGRYGEQFF
TRBV5-5 | TRBD2 | CASSLAGVLYTDTQYF
TRBV7-9 | - | CASSSPIAGYTF
TRBV19 | TRBD1 | CASNRRTGGTDTQYF
TRBV11-2 | TRBD2 | CASSGGLAEQETQYF
TRBV7-2 | TRBD2 | CASSRPRTSGRNEQFF
TRBV6-2/TRBV6-3 | TRBD1 | CASSNLQGNQPQHF
TRBV5-4 | TRBD1 | CASSSEVGTGGPGANVLTF
TRBV7-9 | - | CASSSRGQETQYF
TRBV7-8 | TRBD1 | CASSHEDRAVDTQYF
TRBV7-2 | - | CASSLDFRVPNYGYTF
TRBV19 | - | CASSIEGRGQPQHF
TRBV6-2/TRBV6-3 | TRBD1 | CASSGQGAANEKLFF
TRBV7-9 | TRBD1 | CASRGDRGERSYTF
TRBV7-2 | - | CASWDNEAFF
TRBV7-8 | TRBD2 | CASSLVRSGTSGRALDTQYF
TRBV7-2 | - | CASTQGHFIMTGTEAFF
TRBV2 | - | CASSERVARTDTQYF
TRBV6-4 | TRBD1 | CASRSGQGSTGELFF
TRBV5-5 | - | CASAQGGLVFETQYF
TRBV3-1/TRBV3-2 | TRBD2 | CASSQGLAGAGELFF
TRBV5-6 | - | CASSLSRVVSYTEAFF
TRBV7-9 | - | CASSLSVSIEQFF